The 29 T cell receptor beta chains below all came from one sample that was sequenced in a study of shared clonotypes between healthy human individuals. The naive CD8 population came from CD45RO-negative cells selected for CCR7, without terminally differentiated effector memory CD45RA+ cells. Measured with immunoSEQ multiplex PCR; TCRdb has only the in-frame clones, and not every one. The sample shows about 550,000 clones, 95% of them seen only once. The specimen was naive CD8+ T cells sorted from blood. Receptors originate from a woman aged 25-40 years in good health.

J is TRBJ2-1 and V is TRBV19; no definite D call. The germline CDR1 and CDR2 sequences are LNHDA and SQIVND (reference sequence). V was shortened by 4 bases and J by 8 bases, with 3 bases between the two germline ends. This CDR3 is built from 10 residues. The CDR3 spells CASSTHEQFF. As DNA, the CDR3 is TGTGCCAGTAGTACTCATGAGCAGTTCTTC.

In regard to this clone: This sample includes further DNA sequences coding for the same CDR3. The gene calls are TRBV19 and TRBJ2-1; TRBD2 matches 8 bases. Germline CDR1 LNHDA, CDR2 SQIVND (reference sequence). CDR3 length: 14 residues. Trimming removed 8 bases from V and 0 bases from J; junction bases left unmatched: 3. The CDR3 sequence: CASSGTSSYNEQFF. The CDR3 nucleotides are TGTGCCAGTTCCGGGACTAGCTCCTACAATGAGCAGTTCTTC. Filled out from reference TRBV19 and TRBJ2-1, the complete variable domain reads DGGITQSPKYLFRKEGQNVTLSCEQNLNHDAMYWYRQDPGQGLRLIYYSQIVNDFQKGDIAEGYSVSREKKESFPLTVTSAQKNPTAFYLCASSGTSSYNEQFFGPGTRLTVL.

CDR3 in DNA: TGCAGCGTTGATCTGGGGAACACCGGGGAGCTGTTTTTT. It encodes CSVDLGNTGELFF. The chain links TRBV29-1 to TRBJ2-2, with D unresolved. Germline CDR1 reads SQVTM; CDR2 reads ANQGSEA. Trimming took off 3 bases at V and 1 base at J, with 6 bases between the two ends. This CDR3 comprises 13 residues.

The rearrangement links TRBV5-5 to TRBJ2-7; D gene uncertain. Trimming left V 1 base short and J 2 bases short, with 13 bases between. The CDR3 has 15 residues. Germline V CDR1 and CDR2: SGHKS, YYEKEE (reference sequence). The CDR3 region has the DNA TGTGCCAGCAGCTTGTGGAACCCGCGAACCTACGAGCAGTACTTC. Translated: CASSLWNPRTYEQYF.

This chain connects TRBV10-2 to TRBJ2-7; 7 bases agree with TRBD1. The length of the CDR3 is 13 residues. V gave up 2 bases and J gave up 2 bases; unmatched junction bases: 0. Germline values: CDR1 WSHSY, CDR2 SAAADI. CDR3 sequence reads: CASSETGAYEQYF. DNA of the CDR3: TGCGCCAGCAGTGAGACAGGGGCCTACGAGCAGTACTTC.

The CDR3 sequence: CATSRDLGSYEQYF. The CDR3, as DNA: TGTGCCACCAGCAGAGATCTGGGATCCTACGAGCAGTACTTC. The rearrangement joins TRBV15 to TRBJ2-7; D is ambiguous. V dropped 0 bases and J dropped 1 base, with 7 bases sitting between them. The CDR3 contains 14 residues. Germline CDR1 LNHNV, CDR2 YYDKDF (reference sequence).

The gene calls are TRBV6-5 and TRBJ1-2; no clear D. Germline CDR1 reads MNHEY; CDR2 reads SVGAGI. Trimming shortened V by 2 bases and J by 0 bases, and 7 bases separated the two germline ends. The CDR3 contains 14 residues. The CDR3 DNA reads as TGTGCCAGCAGTTACCGGAGCGCTAACTATGGCTACACCTTC. Its protein is CASSYRSANYGYTF.

The chain employs TRBV13 and TRBJ2-1; TRBD2 aligns across 10 bases. Trimming removed 5 bases from V and 2 bases from J; junction bases left unmatched: 6. Germline V CDR1 and CDR2: PRHDT, FYEKMQ (reference sequence). This CDR3 region has 16 residues. CDR3 DNA: TGTGCCAGCAGCCCAGGTAGCGGGAGGCCCTACAATGAGCAGTTCTTC. Its protein product is CASSPGSGRPYNEQFF.

The chain employs TRBV29-1 and TRBJ2-5, with D possibly TRBD2 on 6 matching bases. V was clipped by 0 bases and J by 5 bases, with 13 bases between them. Germline CDR1 and CDR2: SQVTM and ANQGSEA. The CDR3 loop spans 14 amino acids. The CDR3 DNA sequence: TGCAGCGTTGAAGAACTAGCTCGGGAGGAGACCCAGTACTTC. Its protein is CSVEELAREETQYF.

This clone was found once. The chain combines TRBV7-9 with TRBJ2-2; D is unresolved. The CDR3 length is 12 residues. V lost 3 bases to trimming and J lost 8 bases, with 7 bases between them. The germline V gene has CDR1 SEHNR and CDR2 FQNEAQ (reference sequence). CDR3 sequence reads: CASSFIGGELFF. In DNA form, the CDR3 reads TGTGCCAGCAGCTTCATCGGTGGGGAGCTGTTTTTT.

V gene TRBV5-8 combines with J gene TRBJ1-1; weak D call: TRBD1 (5 bases). Trimming cost V 0 bases and J 1 base, with 7 bases left between them. The length of the CDR3 is 14 residues. CDR1 is SGHTS and CDR2 is YDEGEE in the germline V gene. The CDR3 reads CASSLDQGNTEAFF. As DNA, the CDR3 is TGTGCCAGCAGCTTGGATCAGGGGAACACTGAAGCTTTCTTT.

V and J are TRBV7-9 and TRBJ2-5; 10 bases agree with TRBD1. Trimming removed 5 bases from V and 5 bases from J; junction bases left unmatched: 8. This CDR3 is built from 15 residues. CDR1 and CDR2 from the germline V gene are SEHNR and FQNEAQ (reference sequence). This CDR3 reads CASSPRQGARETQYF. In DNA, the CDR3 is TGTGCCAGCAGCCCGCGACAGGGGGCGAGGGAGACCCAGTACTTC.

CDR3 nucleotide sequence: TGTGCCAGCAGTTTAGTCTTGGGACAGGGCTATGGCTACACCTTC. Encoded protein: CASSLVLGQGYGYTF. The chain employs TRBV27 and TRBJ1-2; 9 positions agree with TRBD1. CDR3 length equals 15 residues. V was clipped by 2 bases and J by 4 bases; unmatched bases: 5. CDR1 is MNHEY, CDR2 SMNVEV, per germline (reference sequence).

This chain connects TRBV4-1 to TRBJ2-7; D unclear. V lost 0 bases, J lost 6 bases, and 15 bases lay in between. The CDR3 has 15 amino acids. Germline values: CDR1 MGHRA, CDR2 YSYEKL. DNA for the CDR3: TGCGCCAGCAGCCAAGATATGTGGGCCATGGCCGAGCAGTACTTC. Translated, it gives CASSQDMWAMAEQYF.

V and J are TRBV19 and TRBJ1-3, with D maybe TRBD1 (6 bases). Trimming removed 10 bases from V and 0 bases from J, with 10 bases in between. There are 13 residues in the CDR3. CDR1 and CDR2 (germline): LNHDA, SQIVND (reference sequence). The CDR3: CATPTGSGNTIYF. CDR3 DNA sequence: TGTGCCACACCGACAGGCTCTGGAAACACCATATATTTT.

The chain employs TRBV19 and TRBJ2-7; tentative D call: TRBD2 (6 bases). The CDR3 totals 11 residues. Germline CDR1 reads LNHDA; CDR2 reads SQIVND (reference sequence). Trimming stripped 10 bases from V and 2 bases from J, with 9 bases between. The CDR3 protein is CATRLAYEQYF. CDR3 bases: TGTGCCACCAGACTAGCCTACGAGCAGTACTTC.

The chain couples TRBV7-9 to TRBJ1-2; 8 bases are shared with TRBD1. The CDR3 runs to 13 residues. After removal of 9 bases from V and 8 bases from J, the junction contained 11 bases not matched to a gene. Germline V lookup: CDR1 SEHNR, CDR2 FQNEAQ (reference sequence). CDR3 bases: TGTGCCAGTAGCCAGGGGACAGGCTCCGGCTACACCTTC. The encoded protein is CASSQGTGSGYTF.

The chain employs TRBV4-1 and TRBJ1-1; perhaps TRBD1 as D (6 bases). This CDR3 has 13 amino acids. CDR1 and CDR2 (germline): MGHRA, YSYEKL. V was cut by 5 bases and J by 6 bases, with 13 bases left in between. The CDR3 sequence: CASSEQGGAEAFF. The CDR3 coding sequence is TGCGCCAGCAGCGAACAGGGTGGGGCTGAAGCTTTCTTT.

The J gene is TRBJ2-3, the V gene TRBV27; D is uncertain. This CDR3 has 12 amino acids. Germline lookup yields CDR1 MNHEY and CDR2 SMNVEV (reference sequence). V was pared by 1 base and J by 6 bases, with 5 bases between. For the CDR3, the DNA is TGTGCCAGCAGTTTATTGGTGGATACGCAGTATTTT. This translates into CASSLLVDTQYF.

The rearrangement uses TRBV25-1 and TRBJ2-7, with a possible D match to TRBD2 (6 bases). The CDR3 contains 12 residues. Trimming removed 5 bases at V and 4 bases at J, with 9 bases between. Germline V CDR1 and CDR2: MGHDK, SYGVNS. The CDR3 sequence is CASSLGRYEQYF. Written as DNA, the CDR3 is TGTGCCAGCAGTCTCGGGAGATACGAGCAGTACTTC.

The chain combines TRBV6-5 with TRBJ2-1; unclear D gene. V was clipped by 8 bases and J by 1 base, with 12 bases between them. This CDR3 contains 14 residues. CDR1 is MNHEY and CDR2 is SVGAGI in the germline V gene. In DNA form, the CDR3 reads TGTGCCAGCTCATCAAGGAGTTCCTACAATGAGCAGTTCTTC. Translation: CASSSRSSYNEQFF.

CDR3 in DNA: TGCGCCAGCAGCCAAGATGTCCGGGACAGGGATAACTATGGCTACACCTTC. It translates to CASSQDVRDRDNYGYTF. The chain uses TRBV4-1 and TRBJ1-2; 9 nucleotides agree with TRBD1. This CDR3 is built from 17 residues. The germline V gene encodes CDR1 MGHRA and CDR2 YSYEKL. Trimming took 0 bases from V and 1 from J; bases not matched to a gene: 6.

This chain links TRBV19 with TRBJ2-1; 9 bases fit TRBD2. This CDR3 is 20 amino acids long. The germline CDR1 and CDR2 sequences are LNHDA and SQIVND (reference sequence). The junction had 19 bases not matched to a gene; V was cut back by 3 bases and J by 4 bases. Here the CDR3 DNA reads TGTGCCAGTAGTATTAACCTCCTCCACCGCGGGAGGGCCAGGTACAATGAGCAGTTCTTC. Translating gives CASSINLLHRGRARYNEQFF.

V and J are TRBV5-8 and TRBJ2-3, with D tentatively TRBD1 (5 bases). Looked up from germline, CDR1 is SGHTS and CDR2 is YDEGEE. Deletions cut 2 bases from V and 4 bases from J, with 11 bases between. The CDR3 extends over 14 amino acids. CDR3 DNA: TGTGCCAGCAGCTTCGGTAGGGGCCCAGATACGCAGTATTTT. As protein: CASSFGRGPDTQYF.

Here the CDR3 reads CASSQTGQGFPEAFF. The CDR3 nucleotides are TGTGCCAGCAGCCAAACGGGACAGGGTTTCCCTGAAGCTTTCTTT. This rearrangement joins TRBV7-8 to TRBJ1-1; TRBD1 aligns across 9 bases. This CDR3 has 15 amino acids. Trimming removed 5 bases from V and 6 bases from J; junction bases left unmatched: 10. Per germline, CDR1 SGHVS and CDR2 FQNEAQ.

The rearrangement links TRBV27 to TRBJ2-5, with D tentatively TRBD2 (6 bases). The germline gives CDR1 MNHEY, CDR2 SMNVEV (reference sequence). The CDR3 is 16 residues long. The V gene lost 5 bases and the J gene lost 5 bases, with 21 bases spanning the gap. The DNA for the CDR3 is TGTGCCAGCAGTCCCTTCGGGAGTGGTTTCGGCGAGACCCAGTACTTC. It encodes CASSPFGSGFGETQYF.

This rearrangement joins TRBV27 to TRBJ2-3; TRBD2 aligns across 11 bases. The germline CDR1 and CDR2 sequences are MNHEY and SMNVEV (reference sequence). V shed 6 bases, J shed 4 bases, and the junction held 6 bases outside the gene matches. The CDR3 extends over 15 amino acids. The CDR3 reads CASSFGTSGSDTQYF. The CDR3 region has the DNA TGTGCCAGCAGCTTCGGGACTAGCGGTTCAGATACGCAGTATTTT.

The chain has TRBV2 and TRBJ2-1, with 10 bases matching TRBD2. The CDR3 extends over 17 amino acids. Germline V CDR1 and CDR2: SNHLY, FYNNEI. V lost 3 bases, J lost 3 bases, and 8 bases stayed unmatched. The CDR3 DNA follows: TGTGCCAGCAGTGAGGGACTAGCGTCGGGAGGCTACAATGAGCAGTTCTTC. Translated, it gives CASSEGLASGGYNEQFF. Full variable domain (remainder filled in from reference TRBV2 and TRBJ2-1): EPEVTQTPSHQVTQMGQEVILRCVPISNHLYFYWYRQILGQKVEFLVSFYNNEISEKSEIFDDQFSVERPDGSNFTLKIRSTKLEDSAMYFCASSEGLASGGYNEQFFGPGTRLTVL.

This chain connects TRBV28 to TRBJ2-7; 13 nucleotides align to TRBD2. V was pared by 5 bases and J by 4 bases, with 5 bases of the junction left unmatched. CDR3 size: 15 residues. Germline V gene data show CDR1 as MDHEN and CDR2 as SYDVKM. The CDR3, as DNA: TGTGCCAGCAGTGGGACTAGCGGGATAAGGTACGAGCAGTACTTC. Its protein is CASSGTSGIRYEQYF.